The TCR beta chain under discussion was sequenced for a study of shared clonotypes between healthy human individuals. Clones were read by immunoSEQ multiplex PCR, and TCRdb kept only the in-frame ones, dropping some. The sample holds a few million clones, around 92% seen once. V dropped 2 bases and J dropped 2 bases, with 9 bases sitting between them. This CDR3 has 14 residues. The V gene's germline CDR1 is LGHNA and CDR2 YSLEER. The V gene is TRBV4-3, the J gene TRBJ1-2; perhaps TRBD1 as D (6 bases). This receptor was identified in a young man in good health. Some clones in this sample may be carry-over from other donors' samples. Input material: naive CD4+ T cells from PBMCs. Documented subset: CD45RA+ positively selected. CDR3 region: CASSQYRDNYGYTF. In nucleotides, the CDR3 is TGCGCCAGCAGCCAATACAGGGACAACTATGGCTACACCTTC.